The source of this TCR beta chain is a study of spatial heterogeneity in lung cancer. Specified time point: sample taken at primary tumor resection. The study sequenced unsorted whole RNA from tumor, nontumor lung or frozen PBMC. Germline V gene lookup returns CDR1 MGHDK and CDR2 SYGVNS. CDR3 length: 16 amino acids. V was cut by 8 bases and J by 2 bases, with 21 bases left in between. TCRdb used MiXCR to reprocess the 5' RACE reads, holding one entry per CDR3 protein. This sample has tens of thousands of distinct CDR3 sequences; roughly 5.8% occur once, and the top ten carry about 9.9%. At least ten counts were recorded for this clonotype.

Sample: PBMCs, taken at surgery. J is TRBJ2-5 and V is TRBV25-1; no definite D call. The TCR sequence derives from a male donor with early-stage non-small cell lung cancer. The CDR3 DNA reads as TGTGCCAGCTCTTATCATCAACTGGGGATACAAGAGACCCAGTACTTC. It codes for CASSYHQLGIQETQYF.